This T cell receptor beta chain was recovered during a study of blood T cell repertoires in COVID-19 (dated by TCRdb to the early 2020s). For context, the study as a whole: Collaborator samples came from the United States, Italy and Spain and covered acute and convalescent phases of COVID-19. The material from the prospective study consisted of cDNA or gDNA derived from T cells, B-cell-depleted T cells, or PBMCs. Subjects who had been exposed to COVID-19, were actively infected with it, or had recovered from it provided the deeply sampled blood TCRbeta repertoires that made up the dataset. The repertoires were released in a freely available public database meant as a resource for research on the immune response to SARS-CoV-2. Samples were obtained from the ongoing ImmuneRACE study (first 160 participants) and from 950 to 1,500 subjects provided by 6 global collaborators. The sample metadata nearly always contained a de-identified subject ID, COVID-19 status, age in years and sex. HLA class I and class II types, where available, came from metadata supplied by the sample provider rather than from assay-based typing.

Concerning this clone itself: Its antigen has not been determined. One base away there is no much larger clone; base qualities are not given.

Collaborating institutions collected whole blood in K2EDTA tubes following their own protocols. For TCRbeta analysis, collaborators shipped samples in one of three forms: frozen whole blood, isolated PBMCs, or DNA extracted from either of those sample types. TCRbeta CDR3 regions were amplified from genomic DNA by means of the immunoSEQ Assay, a bias-controlled multiplex PCR. The published analysis was carried out like this. The number of nucleated cells in each sample was estimated from the amplification of reference gene primers within the assay. To quantify the absolute abundance of each unique TCRbeta CDR3 rearrangement, sequence reads were collapsed and filtered. For each sample, productive Simpson clonality was calculated as the square root of Simpson's diversity index over productive rearrangements. In its TCRdb copy, this immuneACCESS table keeps in-frame sequences only and misses some clones. Where compared with another copy, unresolved V genes explain less than half of these, and the others have no known cause. From that table come the V and J calls and clone size; the DNA was used to work out D and trimming. The sample data list over 200,000 clones, and around 80% of these were observed just once. The ten largest account for less than 15% of the sample.

The investigation overall reported the following: The amount of clinical and demographic metadata varied by source and participant and was provided uncurated.

V ends up 1 base short and J 0 bases short, with an unmatched junction base count of 3. The CDR3 runs 16 amino acids, cysteine and phenylalanine included. Of all the DNA, just the CDR3 is kept, 48 bases in frame from base 1. Per the germline V gene, LGHNA is the CDR1 and YNFKEQ is the CDR2. Sample: peripheral blood. This TCR was recovered from a woman aged 40 to 55 with acute or convalescent COVID-19. The chain joins TRBV4-2 to TRBJ2-1; 7 central bases correspond to TRBD2. The DNA sequence is given as TGTGCCAGCAGCCAAGTCGCGGGGGACTCCTACAATGAGCAGTTCTTC. It encodes CASSQVAGDSYNEQFF.